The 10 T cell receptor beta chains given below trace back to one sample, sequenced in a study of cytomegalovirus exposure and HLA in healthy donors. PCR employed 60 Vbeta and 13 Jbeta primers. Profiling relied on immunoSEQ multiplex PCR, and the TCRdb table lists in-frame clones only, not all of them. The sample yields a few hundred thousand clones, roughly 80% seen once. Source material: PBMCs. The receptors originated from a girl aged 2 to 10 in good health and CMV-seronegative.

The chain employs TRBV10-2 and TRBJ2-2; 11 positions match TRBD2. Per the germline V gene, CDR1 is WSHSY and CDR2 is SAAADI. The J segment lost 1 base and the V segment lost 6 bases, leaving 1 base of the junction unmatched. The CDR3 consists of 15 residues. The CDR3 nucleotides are TGCGCCAGCAGGACTAGCGGGGAGAACACCGGGGAGCTGTTTTTT. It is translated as CASRTSGENTGELFF.

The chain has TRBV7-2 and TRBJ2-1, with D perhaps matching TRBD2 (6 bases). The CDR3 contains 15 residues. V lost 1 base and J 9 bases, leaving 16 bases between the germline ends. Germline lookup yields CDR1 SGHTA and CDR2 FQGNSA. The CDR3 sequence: CASSLGRASAGEQFF. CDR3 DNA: TGTGCCAGCAGCTTAGGGAGGGCCTCGGCGGGTGAGCAGTTCTTC.

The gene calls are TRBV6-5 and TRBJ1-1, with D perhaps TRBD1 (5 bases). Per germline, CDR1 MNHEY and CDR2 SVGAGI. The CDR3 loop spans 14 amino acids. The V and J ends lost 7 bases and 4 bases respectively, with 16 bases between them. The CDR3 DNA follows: TGTGCCAGCACCCCAAGGGGTTGGGGCACTGAAGCTTTCTTT. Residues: CASTPRGWGTEAFF.

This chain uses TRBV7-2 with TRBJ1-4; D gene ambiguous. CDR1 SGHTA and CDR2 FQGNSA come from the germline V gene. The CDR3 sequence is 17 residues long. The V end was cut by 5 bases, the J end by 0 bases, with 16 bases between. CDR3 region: CASSQGVFSATNEKLFF. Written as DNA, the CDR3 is TGTGCCAGCAGCCAAGGAGTCTTTTCTGCAACTAATGAAAAACTGTTTTTT.

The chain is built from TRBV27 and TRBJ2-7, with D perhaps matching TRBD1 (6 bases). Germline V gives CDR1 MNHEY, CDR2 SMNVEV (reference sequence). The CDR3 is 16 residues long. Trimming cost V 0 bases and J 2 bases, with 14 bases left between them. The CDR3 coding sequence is TGTGCCAGCAGTTTATCGCAACCCGGGACACCCTACGAGCAGTACTTC. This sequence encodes CASSLSQPGTPYEQYF.

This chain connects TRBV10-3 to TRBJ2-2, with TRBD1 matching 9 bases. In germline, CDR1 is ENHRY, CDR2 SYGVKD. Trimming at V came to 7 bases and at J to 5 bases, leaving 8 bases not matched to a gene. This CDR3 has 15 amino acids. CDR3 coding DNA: TGTGCCATCAAGCGGGGACAGGGAGTAACCGGGGAGCTGTTTTTT. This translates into CAIKRGQGVTGELFF.

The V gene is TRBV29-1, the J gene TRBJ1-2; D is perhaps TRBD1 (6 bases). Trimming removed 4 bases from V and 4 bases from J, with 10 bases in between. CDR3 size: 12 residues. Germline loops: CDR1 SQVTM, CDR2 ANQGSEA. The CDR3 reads CSVAAGAYGYTF. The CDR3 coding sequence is TGCAGCGTTGCGGCAGGGGCCTATGGCTACACCTTC.

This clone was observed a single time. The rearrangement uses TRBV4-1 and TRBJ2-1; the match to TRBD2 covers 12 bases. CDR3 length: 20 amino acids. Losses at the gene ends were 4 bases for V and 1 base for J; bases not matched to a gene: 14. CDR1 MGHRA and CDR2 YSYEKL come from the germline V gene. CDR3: CASSPSRASGRVGSYNEQFF. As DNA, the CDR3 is TGCGCCAGCAGCCCCAGTCGGGCTAGCGGGAGGGTCGGGTCCTACAATGAGCAGTTCTTC.

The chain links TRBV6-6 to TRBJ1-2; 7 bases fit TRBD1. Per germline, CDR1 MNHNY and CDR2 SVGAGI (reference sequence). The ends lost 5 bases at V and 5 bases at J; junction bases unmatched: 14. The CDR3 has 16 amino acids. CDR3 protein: CASSGGTAVAEYGYTF. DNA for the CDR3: TGTGCCAGCAGTGGTGGGACAGCCGTTGCGGAATATGGCTACACCTTC.

CDR3 protein: CASSDRGYNEQFF. DNA of the CDR3: TGTGCCAGCAGTGACCGAGGATACAATGAGCAGTTCTTC. The rearrangement uses TRBV6-4 and TRBJ2-1; D is uncertain. The CDR3 contains 13 residues. The V end was cut by 2 bases, the J end by 4 bases, with 6 bases between. Per the germline V gene, CDR1 is MRHNA and CDR2 is SNTAGT.